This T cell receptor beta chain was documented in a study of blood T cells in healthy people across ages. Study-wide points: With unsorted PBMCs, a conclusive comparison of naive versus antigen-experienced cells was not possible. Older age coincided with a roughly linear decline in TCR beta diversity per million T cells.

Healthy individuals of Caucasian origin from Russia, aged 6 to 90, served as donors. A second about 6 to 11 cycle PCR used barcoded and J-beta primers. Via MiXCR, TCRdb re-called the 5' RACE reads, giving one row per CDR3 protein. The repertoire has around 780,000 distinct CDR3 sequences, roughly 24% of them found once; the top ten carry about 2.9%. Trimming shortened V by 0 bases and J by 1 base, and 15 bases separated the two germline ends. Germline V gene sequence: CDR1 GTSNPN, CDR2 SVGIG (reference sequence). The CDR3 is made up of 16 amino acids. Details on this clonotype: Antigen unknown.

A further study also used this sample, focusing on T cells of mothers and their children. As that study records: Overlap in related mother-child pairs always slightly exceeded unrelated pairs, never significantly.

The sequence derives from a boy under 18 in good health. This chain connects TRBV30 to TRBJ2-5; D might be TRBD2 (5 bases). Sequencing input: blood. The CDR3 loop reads CAWSVSLALFQETQYF. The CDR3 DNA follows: TGTGCCTGGAGTGTGAGTCTAGCCCTCTTCCAAGAGACCCAGTACTTC.